This is a list of T cell receptor beta chains from one sample in a study of T cells in Graves' hyperthyroidism and ophthalmopathy. TCRdb re-analysed the multiplex PCR reads in MiXCR, keeping a single row per CDR3 protein. The sample has some 530,000 distinct CDR3 sequences, under 25% seen once. Input material: blood. The receptors were gathered from a woman in her seventies with Graves' ophthalmopathy. Each CDR3 is given with its conserved first and last residue. The order of the fields is J gene, V gene, clone size, D gene, CDR3 protein, CDR3 DNA. D genes are given only for firm matches. Some rows mark clone size as missing; the rest say once, few, many or name a class of expanded clone.

TRBJ1-5 | TRBV19 | - | - | CTSTWRDRSSHNQPQHF | TGTACCAGTACGTGGAGGGACCGCTCCTCACACAATCAGCCCCAGCATTTT
TRBJ1-6 | TRBV11-2 | few | TRBD1 | CASSRRQGMSYNSPLHF | TGTGCCAGCAGCCGACGACAGGGGATGTCCTATAATTCACCCCTCCACTTT
TRBJ2-5 | TRBV28 | few | - | CASSLRETPHNF | TGTGCCAGCAGCCTCAGGGAGACGCCGCACAACTTC
TRBJ1-1 | TRBV12-3/TRBV12-4 | - | - | CASSPPTANTEAFF | TGTGCCAGCAGTCCGCCCACAGCGAACACTGAAGCTTTCTTT
TRBJ1-5 | TRBV28 | - | - | CASSSLGLGNQPQHF | TGTGCCAGCAGTTCCCTTGGCCTTGGCAATCAGCCCCAGCATTTT
TRBJ2-7 | TRBV7-2 | few | - | CASSLALGGSYYEQYF | TGTGCCAGCAGCTTAGCGCTAGGGGGTTCTTACTACGAGCAGTACTTC
TRBJ1-2 | TRBV12-3/TRBV12-4 | few | TRBD1 | CASSWTGSYGYTF | TGTGCCAGCAGTTGGACAGGGAGTTATGGCTACACCTTC
TRBJ2-3 | TRBV3-1 | many | - | CASSLGLHTDTQYF | TGTGCCAGCAGCCTCGGACTACACACAGATACGCAGTATTTT
TRBJ2-3 | TRBV11-2 | many | - | CASSLNTDTQYF | TGTGCCAGCAGCCTCAACACAGATACGCAGTATTTT
TRBJ2-1 | TRBV12-3/TRBV12-4 | many | TRBD2 | CASSFFGLGYNEQFF | TGTGCCAGCAGTTTCTTCGGACTAGGTTACAATGAGCAGTTCTTC
TRBJ2-7 | TRBV2 | - | TRBD2 | CASNRGGVYEQYF | TGTGCCAGCAATCGGGGGGGTGTCTACGAGCAGTACTTC
TRBJ1-2 | TRBV27 | - | - | CASSLKGQAWDGYTF | TGTGCCAGCAGTTTGAAGGGGCAGGCGTGGGATGGCTACACCTTC
TRBJ2-1 | TRBV30 | few | TRBD2 | CAWAPGLAGDNEQFF | TGTGCCTGGGCCCCGGGACTAGCGGGAGACAATGAGCAGTTCTTC
TRBJ2-1 | TRBV5-4 | - | TRBD1 | CASSGMTGLNEQFF | TGTGCCAGCAGCGGAATGACAGGGTTGAATGAGCAGTTCTTC
TRBJ2-5 | TRBV6-2/TRBV6-3 | - | - | CASSFTLRGQETQYF | TGTGCCAGCAGCTTTACGCTCAGGGGCCAAGAGACCCAGTACTTC
TRBJ1-6 | TRBV4-2 | - | - | CASSQDNGPGSPLHF | TGTGCCAGCAGCCAAGATAACGGGCCCGGTTCACCCCTCCACTTT
TRBJ1-4 | TRBV10-3 | - | - | CAISEAGEKLFF | TGTGCCATCAGTGAGGCTGGCGAAAAACTGTTTTTT
TRBJ2-2 | TRBV9 | - | - | CASSEHRGGTGELFF | TGTGCCAGCAGCGAACACAGGGGAGGCACCGGGGAGCTGTTTTTT
TRBJ1-1 | TRBV28 | many | - | CATEILHTEAFF | TGTGCCACCGAAATACTCCACACTGAAGCTTTCTTT
TRBJ1-6 | TRBV7-9 | - | - | CASSVDSTPLHF | TGTGCCAGCAGCGTAGACTCTACACCCCTCCACTTT
TRBJ2-7 | TRBV11-3 | - | - | CASSSEGEITYEQYF | TGTGCCAGCAGCTCCGAGGGGGAGATCACCTACGAGCAGTACTTC
TRBJ2-7 | TRBV3-1 | many | - | CASSQETPYEQYF | TGTGCCAGCAGCCAAGAAACACCCTACGAGCAGTACTTC
TRBJ1-4 | TRBV7-9 | many | - | CASSLRRENEKLFF | TGTGCCAGCAGCTTACGCAGGGAGAATGAAAAACTGTTTTTT
TRBJ2-5 | TRBV28 | few | TRBD1 | CASSFLVPGQGQETQYF | TGTGCCAGCAGTTTCTTGGTTCCGGGACAGGGGCAAGAGACCCAGTACTTC
TRBJ1-6 | TRBV11-2 | many | TRBD1 | CASSLDRGSPLHF | TGTGCCAGCAGCCTGGACAGGGGTTCACCCCTCCACTTT
TRBJ2-2 | TRBV5-4 | few | - | CASSQATNTGELFF | TGTGCCAGCAGCCAGGCCACGAACACCGGGGAGCTGTTTTTT
TRBJ1-1 | TRBV27 | many | - | CASSLRADIPNTEAFF | TGTGCCAGCAGTCTAAGGGCCGACATCCCTAACACTGAAGCTTTCTTT
TRBJ2-5 | TRBV10-1 | - | - | CASSDIPPSPQYF | TGCGCCAGCAGTGACATCCCCCCGAGTCCCCAGTACTTC
TRBJ1-1 | TRBV24-1 | many | - | CATSDSDANTEAFF | TGTGCCACCAGTGATTCGGACGCGAACACTGAAGCTTTCTTT
TRBJ1-2 | TRBV11-2 | many | - | CASSPSPGSGYTF | TGTGCCAGCAGCCCGAGCCCGGGGTCCGGCTACACCTTC
TRBJ2-1 | TRBV12-3/TRBV12-4 | many | TRBD2 | CASSLVLGLAGDNEQFF | TGTGCCAGCAGTTTAGTCTTAGGACTAGCGGGAGACAATGAGCAGTTCTTC
TRBJ1-1 | TRBV5-6 | - | TRBD1 | CASSPWWGTALNTEAFF | TGTGCCAGCAGCCCCTGGTGGGGGACAGCTTTGAACACTGAAGCTTTCTTT
TRBJ1-1 | TRBV7-9 | - | - | CASSLERIYEAFF | TGTGCCAGCAGCTTAGAGAGAATCTATGAAGCTTTCTTT
TRBJ2-2 | TRBV4-1 | - | - | CASSQDWAGLGELFF | TGCGCCAGCAGCCAAGATTGGGCAGGGCTCGGGGAGCTGTTTTTT
TRBJ2-3 | TRBV28 | - | - | CASSLSVSDTQYF | TGTGCCAGCAGTTTATCAGTCTCAGATACGCAGTATTTT
TRBJ2-7 | TRBV4-2 | few | TRBD1 | CASSPGQGDYEQYF | TGTGCCAGCAGCCCGGGACAGGGAGATTACGAGCAGTACTTC
TRBJ2-1 | TRBV5-1 | - | - | CASTREGLNEQFF | TGCGCCAGCACACGGGAAGGTTTAAATGAGCAGTTCTTC